The clone carrying this T cell receptor (beta chain) has ten or more counts. The antigen is unknown. They isolated at least 6 million PBMCs from each sample. This record comes from a study of blood T cells in healthy people across ages. Study-wide results and limits: Expanded clonotype changes were possibly confounded by unknown donor CMV status.

Germline values: CDR1 KGHSH, CDR2 LQKENI. With 5 bases clipped from V and 2 bases from J, the junction kept 2 bases outside the gene matches. The CDR3 spans 13 residues. Primed by a sample-barcoded 5' primer and a J-beta primer mix, a second PCR proceeded for roughly 6 to 12 cycles. Using its own MiXCR run on the 5' RACE reads, TCRdb lists one record per CDR3 protein. This table holds some 890,000 distinct CDR3 sequences, just under 30% found once. The sample also formed part of further work on T cells of mothers and their children.

The sequence derives from a woman between 40 and 50 years old in good health. Sequencing input: blood. The V call is TRBV18, the J call TRBJ2-5; 7 nucleotides align to TRBD1. This chain's CDR3 is CASSAQGQETQYF. CDR3 nucleotide sequence: TGTGCCAGCTCAGCACAGGGGCAAGAGACCCAGTACTTC.